One sample yielded the 24 T cell receptor beta chains listed below, sequenced in a study of a mutant IDH1 vaccine in newly diagnosed glioma listed by TCRdb under 2021. Library prep was done by the immunoSEQ multiplex PCR assay. In its TCRdb copy, this immuneACCESS table keeps in-frame sequences only and misses some clones. Where compared with another copy, unresolved V genes explain less than half of these, and the others have no known cause. The sample records 120,000 or so clones, just under 80% of which are singletons. The ten largest clonotypes hold 4.5% to 6% of the sample. The intended sense of this specimen's time point label: week 11, during vaccination. A 20-mer mutant IDH1 peptide at 300 micrograms in Montanide made up each vaccine dose, which was injected subcutaneously together with topical imiquimod. These TCRs' antigens remain unknown. The sample here was PBMCs, taken from a glioma patient whose treatment included an IDH1 peptide vaccine. Receptors originate from a man between 35 and 55 years old with glioma.

The chain couples TRBV5-5 to TRBJ2-1; tentative D call: TRBD1 (7 bases). The V and J ends lost 4 bases and 7 bases respectively, with 18 bases between them. CDR1 is SGHKS and CDR2 is YYEKEE in the germline V gene (reference sequence). CDR3 length: 15 residues. DNA for the CDR3: TGTGCCAGCAGCGCGGGCGGGACAGCGACTAATGAGCAGTTCTTC. Protein product: CASSAGGTATNEQFF.

This clone showed up just once. The rearrangement uses TRBV15 and TRBJ1-2, with a tentative D call TRBD1 (5 bases). Trimming left V 1 base short and J 2 bases short, with 20 bases between. Germline CDR1 and CDR2: LNHNV and YYDKDF (reference sequence). The CDR3 runs to 18 residues. CDR3 in DNA: TGTGCCACCAGCAGAGGGGAGGAACCGGGACTCGGGAACTATGGCTACACCTTC. Its protein is CATSRGEEPGLGNYGYTF.

V and J are TRBV2 and TRBJ2-3; TRBD2 aligns across 13 bases. The CDR3 contains 17 residues. Losses at the gene ends were 4 bases for V and 4 bases for J; bases not matched to a gene: 8. CDR1 and CDR2 from the germline V gene are SNHLY and FYNNEI. CDR3 sequence reads: CASSVTSGGSGSDTQYF. The CDR3, as DNA: TGTGCCAGCAGTGTGACTAGCGGGGGGTCTGGGTCAGATACGCAGTATTTT.

The rearrangement uses TRBV27 and TRBJ1-3, with 8 bases lining up with TRBD1. This CDR3 has 15 residues. V shed 2 bases and J 3 bases; nucleotides not matched to a gene: 3. Germline V gene data show CDR1 as MNHEY and CDR2 as SMNVEV (reference sequence). CDR3: CASSLSRGLGNTIYF. CDR3 sequence (DNA): TGTGCCAGCAGTTTAAGCAGGGGGCTTGGAAACACCATATATTTT.

This chain connects TRBV6-6 to TRBJ2-7; the D gene is possibly TRBD1 (6 bases). Germline V CDR1 and CDR2: MNHNY, SVGAGI (reference sequence). The CDR3 has 12 residues. Trimming cost V 4 bases and J 6 bases, with 10 bases left between them. The CDR3, as DNA: TGTGCCAGCAGTTCTACAGGGCGCGAGCAGTACTTC. This sequence encodes CASSSTGREQYF.

The chain recombines TRBV7-2 with TRBJ2-3; 8 bases agree with TRBD2. The CDR3 has 15 residues. CDR1 and CDR2 from the germline V gene are SGHTA and FQGNSA. Trimming removed 6 bases from V and 2 bases from J; junction bases left unmatched: 7. The CDR3 DNA follows: TGTGCCAGCAGATTCGGAGCGGGAGTCACAGATACGCAGTATTTT. Protein sequence: CASRFGAGVTDTQYF.

The genes are TRBV11-2 and TRBJ2-7; tentative D call: TRBD2 (7 bases). The CDR3 is made up of 15 amino acids. Germline V gene sequence: CDR1 SGHAT, CDR2 FQNNGV. With 1 base removed from V and 4 bases from J, the gap between germline ends came to 14 bases. CDR3 loop: CASSLGGGTDYEQYF. In nucleotides, the CDR3 is TGTGCCAGCAGCTTAGGCGGGGGCACGGATTACGAGCAGTACTTC.

This chain uses TRBV6-5 with TRBJ1-5; D gene uncertain. Germline loops: CDR1 MNHEY, CDR2 SVGAGI. Trimming shortened V by 3 bases and J by 0 bases, and 6 bases separated the two germline ends. CDR3 length equals 14 residues. The CDR3 is CASSYSYSNQPQHF. The CDR3, as DNA: TGTGCCAGCAGTTATTCTTATAGCAATCAGCCCCAGCATTTT.

In its sample, this clone was seen once. CDR3 amino acids: CASSQGRASGRVYNEQFF. CDR3 nucleotides: TGTGCCAGCAGCCAAGGAAGGGCTAGCGGGAGGGTCTACAATGAGCAGTTCTTC. V and J are TRBV14 and TRBJ2-1; 12 bases line up with TRBD2. From germline, CDR1 is SGHDN and CDR2 FVKESK. V dropped 1 base and J dropped 3; count of bases not matched to a gene: 7. The CDR3 length is 18 residues.

The J gene is TRBJ1-1, the V gene TRBV6-5; D unresolved. V was clipped by 2 bases and J by 0 bases, with 7 bases between them. There are 14 residues in the CDR3. From germline, CDR1 is MNHEY and CDR2 SVGAGI. The CDR3 loop is CASSYEGLNTEAFF. CDR3 sequence (DNA): TGTGCCAGCAGTTACGAAGGCTTGAACACTGAAGCTTTCTTT.

The chain carries TRBV10-2 and TRBJ2-1; D is possibly TRBD2 (5 bases). Germline V gene data show CDR1 as WSHSY and CDR2 as SAAADI. Trimming pared 7 bases from V and 6 bases from J, leaving 16 bases between. The CDR3 consists of 14 residues. The CDR3 DNA reads as TGCGCCAGCATTCCGGGGTTCGAATCCAATGAGCAGTTCTTC. Translating gives CASIPGFESNEQFF.

This sequence joins TRBV2 and TRBJ2-3; 8 bases fit TRBD2. CDR3 size: 15 residues. The germline V gene has CDR1 SNHLY and CDR2 FYNNEI. The V and J ends lost 11 bases and 1 base, in that order; junction bases with no gene match: 11. The chain's CDR3 is CAQLAASGRTDTQYF. As DNA, the CDR3 is TGTGCCCAGCTGGCGGCTAGCGGGCGCACAGATACGCAGTATTTT.

The chain carries TRBV6-1 and TRBJ1-6; the match to TRBD1 covers 7 bases. This CDR3 has 12 amino acids. Trimming at V came to 7 bases and at J to 9 bases, leaving 3 bases not matched to a gene. Per germline, CDR1 MNHNS and CDR2 SASEGT. CDR3 in amino acids: CASTQGSSPLHF. The CDR3 bases are TGTGCCAGCACACAGGGGAGTTCACCCCTCCACTTT.

The chain recombines TRBV28 with TRBJ1-5; maybe TRBD1 (5 bases). Trimming removed 4 bases at V and 0 bases at J, with 13 bases between. Germline V gene sequence: CDR1 MDHEN, CDR2 SYDVKM. The CDR3 runs to 16 residues. DNA of the CDR3: TGTGCCAGCAGTTCCCGACAGACTTATAGCAATCAGCCCCAGCATTTT. This gives the protein CASSSRQTYSNQPQHF.

The V call is TRBV9, the J call TRBJ2-7; 13 positions agree with TRBD2. J lost 2 bases, V lost 3 bases, and 5 bases had no gene match. The V gene's germline CDR1 is SGDLS and CDR2 YYNGEE. The CDR3 runs 16 residues. CDR3 in DNA: TGTGCCAGCAGCGCTAGACTAGCGGGGGGCCCCTACGAGCAGTACTTC. Its protein is CASSARLAGGPYEQYF.

The genes are TRBV28 and TRBJ1-2; a possible D gene is TRBD1 (6 bases). V was pared by 1 base and J by 4 bases, with 10 bases between. Germline-derived CDR1 and CDR2 are MDHEN and SYDVKM. The CDR3 sequence is 14 residues long. The CDR3 nucleotides are TGTGCCAGCAGTTTATCGGGGGCATTCTATGGCTACACCTTC. Translation: CASSLSGAFYGYTF.

This clone was detected once. This chain uses TRBV19 with TRBJ2-7, with D maybe TRBD1 (6 bases). Germline-derived CDR1 and CDR2 are LNHDA and SQIVND (reference sequence). The CDR3 covers 12 residues. The V end was cut by 11 bases, the J end by 1 base, with 12 bases between. DNA of the CDR3: TGTGCCTCTCAGGGGCGATCCTACGAGCAGTACTTC. Translated: CASQGRSYEQYF.

The chain joins TRBV2 to TRBJ2-6; 7 nucleotides agree with TRBD1. Per the germline V gene, CDR1 is SNHLY and CDR2 is FYNNEI. V dropped 9 bases and J dropped 0; count of bases not matched to a gene: 8. The CDR3 contains 16 residues. The CDR3 nucleotides read TGTGCCAGGGGGACAGCACCCCTCTCTGGGGCCAACGTCCTGACTTTC. Translated: CARGTAPLSGANVLTF. The complete variable domain, with remaining parts taken from reference TRBV2 and TRBJ2-6, reads EPEVTQTPSHQVTQMGQEVILRCVPISNHLYFYWYRQILGQKVEFLVSFYNNEISEKSEIFDDQFSVERPDGSNFTLKIRSTKLEDSAMYFCARGTAPLSGANVLTFGAGSRLTVL.

This clone has just a few counts. For the CDR3, the DNA is TGTGCTAGTGGTTTGGATCAGGGGGCTAGGTCACCCCTCCACTTT. Protein sequence: CASGLDQGARSPLHF. V gene TRBV12-5 combines with J gene TRBJ1-6, with TRBD1 matching over 8 bases. The V gene's germline CDR1 is LGHNT and CDR2 FRNRAP. The CDR3 runs to 15 residues. V shed 1 base and J 10 bases; nucleotides not matched to a gene: 6.

V is TRBV9 and J is TRBJ2-5; D tentatively fits TRBD1 or TRBD2 (5 bases each). Germline V lookup: CDR1 SGDLS, CDR2 YYNGEE. The CDR3 runs to 15 residues. V was shortened by 4 bases and J by 5 bases, with 18 bases between the two germline ends. CDR3 coding DNA: TGTGCCAGCAGCTTCTCCGGGGACGCCTGGGAGACCCAGTACTTC. Amino acids: CASSFSGDAWETQYF.

This chain links TRBV13 with TRBJ2-7, with 7 positions matching TRBD2. CDR1 and CDR2 from the germline V gene are PRHDT and FYEKMQ (reference sequence). The CDR3 length is 16 residues. With V trimmed by 3 bases and J by 2 bases, 10 bases remained unmatched. The CDR3 nucleotides read TGTGCCAGCAGCTTCCCTTCTAGCGGCCCCCCCTACGAGCAGTACTTC. Translated, it gives CASSFPSSGPPYEQYF. The whole variable domain, filled in from reference TRBV13 and TRBJ2-7, reads AAGVIQSPRHLIKEKRETATLKCYPIPRHDTVYWYQQGPGQDPQFLISFYEKMQSDKGSIPDRFSAQQFSDYHSELNMSSLELGDSALYFCASSFPSSGPPYEQYFGPGTRLTVT.

The chain recombines TRBV27 with TRBJ2-7, with 7 bases aligning to TRBD1. The CDR3 is 16 residues long. In germline, CDR1 is MNHEY, CDR2 SMNVEV (reference sequence). With 6 bases clipped from V and 2 bases from J, the junction kept 13 bases outside the gene matches. The CDR3 here is CASSRALTGRAYEQYF. The DNA of the CDR3 is TGTGCCAGCAGCCGGGCGCTGACAGGGCGCGCCTACGAGCAGTACTTC.

The chain couples TRBV7-2 to TRBJ2-3; no reliable D call. Deletions cut 1 base from V and 7 bases from J, with 9 bases between. This CDR3 has 13 amino acids. CDR1 is SGHTA, CDR2 FQGNSA, per germline. This CDR3 reads CASSLVGRYTQYF. The CDR3 nucleotides are TGTGCCAGCAGCTTAGTAGGAAGGTATACGCAGTATTTT.

The J gene is TRBJ2-5, the V gene TRBV5-6, with TRBD1 matching 8 bases. Germline V lookup: CDR1 SGHDT, CDR2 YYEEEE. The CDR3 runs 15 residues. Trimming at V came to 4 bases and at J to 6 bases, leaving 11 bases not matched to a gene. The CDR3 region has the DNA TGTGCCAGCAGCCCTCCGACAGGGGCTAGGCAGACCCAGTACTTC. Encoded protein: CASSPPTGARQTQYF.